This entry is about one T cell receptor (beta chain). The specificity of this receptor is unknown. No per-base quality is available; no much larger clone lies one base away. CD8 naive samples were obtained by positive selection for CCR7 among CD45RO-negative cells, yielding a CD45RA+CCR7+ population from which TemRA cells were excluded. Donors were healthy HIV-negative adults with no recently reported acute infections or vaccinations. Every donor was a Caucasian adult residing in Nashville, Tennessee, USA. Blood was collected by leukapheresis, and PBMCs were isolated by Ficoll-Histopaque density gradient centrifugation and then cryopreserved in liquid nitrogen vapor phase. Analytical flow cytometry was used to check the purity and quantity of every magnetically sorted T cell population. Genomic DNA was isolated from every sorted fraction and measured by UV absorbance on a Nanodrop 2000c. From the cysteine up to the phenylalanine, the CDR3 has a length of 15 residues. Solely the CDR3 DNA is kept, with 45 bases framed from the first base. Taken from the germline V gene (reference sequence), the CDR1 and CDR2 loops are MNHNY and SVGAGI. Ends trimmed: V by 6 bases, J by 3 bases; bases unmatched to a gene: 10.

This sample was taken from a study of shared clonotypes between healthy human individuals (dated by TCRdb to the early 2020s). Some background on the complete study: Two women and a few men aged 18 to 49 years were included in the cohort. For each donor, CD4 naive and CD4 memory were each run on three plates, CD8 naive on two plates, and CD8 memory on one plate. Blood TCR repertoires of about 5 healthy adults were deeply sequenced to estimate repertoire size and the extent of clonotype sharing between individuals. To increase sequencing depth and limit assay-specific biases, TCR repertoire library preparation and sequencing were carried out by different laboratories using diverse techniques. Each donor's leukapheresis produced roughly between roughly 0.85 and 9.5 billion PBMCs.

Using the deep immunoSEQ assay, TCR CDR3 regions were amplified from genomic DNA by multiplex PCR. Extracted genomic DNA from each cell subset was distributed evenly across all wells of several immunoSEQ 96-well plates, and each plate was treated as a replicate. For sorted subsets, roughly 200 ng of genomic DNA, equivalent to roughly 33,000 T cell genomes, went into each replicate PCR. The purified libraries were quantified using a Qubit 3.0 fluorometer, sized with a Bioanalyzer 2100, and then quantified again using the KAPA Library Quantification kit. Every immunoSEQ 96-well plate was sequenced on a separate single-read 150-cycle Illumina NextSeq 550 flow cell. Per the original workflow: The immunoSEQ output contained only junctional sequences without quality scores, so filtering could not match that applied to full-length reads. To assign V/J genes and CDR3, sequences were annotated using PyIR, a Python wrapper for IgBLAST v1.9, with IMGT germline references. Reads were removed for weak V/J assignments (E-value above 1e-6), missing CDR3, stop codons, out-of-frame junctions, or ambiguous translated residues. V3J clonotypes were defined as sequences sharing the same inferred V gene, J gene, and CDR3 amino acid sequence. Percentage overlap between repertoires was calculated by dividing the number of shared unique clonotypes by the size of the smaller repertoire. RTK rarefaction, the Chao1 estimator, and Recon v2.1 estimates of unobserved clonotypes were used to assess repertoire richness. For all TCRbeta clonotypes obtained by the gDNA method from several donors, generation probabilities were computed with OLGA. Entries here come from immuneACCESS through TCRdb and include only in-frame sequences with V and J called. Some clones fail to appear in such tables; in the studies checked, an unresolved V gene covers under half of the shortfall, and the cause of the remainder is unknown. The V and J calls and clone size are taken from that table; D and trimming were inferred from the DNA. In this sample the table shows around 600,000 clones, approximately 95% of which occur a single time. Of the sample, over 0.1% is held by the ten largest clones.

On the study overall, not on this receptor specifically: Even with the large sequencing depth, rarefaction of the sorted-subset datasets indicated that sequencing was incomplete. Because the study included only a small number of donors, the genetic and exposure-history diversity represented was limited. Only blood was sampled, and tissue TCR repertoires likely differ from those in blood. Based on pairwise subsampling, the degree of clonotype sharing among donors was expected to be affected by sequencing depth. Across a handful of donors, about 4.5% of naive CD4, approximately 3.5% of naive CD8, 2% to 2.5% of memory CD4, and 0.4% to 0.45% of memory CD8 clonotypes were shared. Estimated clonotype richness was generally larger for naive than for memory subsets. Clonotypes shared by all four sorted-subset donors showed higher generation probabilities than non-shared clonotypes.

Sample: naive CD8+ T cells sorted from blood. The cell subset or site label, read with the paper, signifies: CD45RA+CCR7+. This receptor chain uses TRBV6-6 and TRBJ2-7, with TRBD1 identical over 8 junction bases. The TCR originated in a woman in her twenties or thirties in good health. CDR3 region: CASSREQGALYEQYF. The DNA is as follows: TGTGCCAGCAGCCGAGAGCAGGGGGCTCTCTACGAGCAGTACTTC.